The 16 T cell receptor beta chains presented below share a single source sample, sequenced in a study of T cell changes during pregnancy in multiple sclerosis (dated by TCRdb to between 2018 and 2021). Library preparation employed the immunoSEQ multiplex PCR assay. Entries here come from immuneACCESS through TCRdb and include only in-frame sequences with V and J called. Some clones fail to appear in such tables; in the studies checked, an unresolved V gene covers under half of the shortfall, and the cause of the remainder is unknown. The sample records fewer than 85,000 clones, around 93% of which are singletons. The top ten hold 2.5% of the sample. The source was peripheral blood, collected in the third trimester of pregnancy. These TCRs come from a female donor with multiple sclerosis, enrolled in a pregnancy study.

CDR3 in amino acids: CATGTSDDTDTQYF. For the CDR3, the DNA is TGTGCCACCGGGACTAGCGATGACACAGATACGCAGTATTTT. The V gene is TRBV6-4, the J gene TRBJ2-3; 10 nucleotides agree with TRBD2. The CDR3 totals 14 residues. Losses at the gene ends were 10 bases for V and 2 bases for J; bases not matched to a gene: 6. CDR1 is MRHNA and CDR2 is SNTAGT in the germline V gene.

The chain links TRBV25-1 to TRBJ1-3; the D gene is possibly TRBD1 (6 bases). The CDR3 contains 15 residues. Trimming took 6 bases from V and 2 from J, leaving 14 bases between them. From germline, CDR1 is MGHDK and CDR2 SYGVNS. CDR3 DNA: TGTGCCAGCAGCTGGGGGACATCAACTGGAAACACCATATATTTT. Protein: CASSWGTSTGNTIYF.

The rearrangement links TRBV5-4 to TRBJ2-7, with D possibly matching TRBD2 (6 bases). Trimming left V 5 bases short and J 0 bases short, with 15 bases between. There are 15 residues in the CDR3. Germline CDR1 reads SGHNT; CDR2 reads YYREEE (reference sequence). CDR3 amino acids: CASREGGGVSYEQYF. DNA for the CDR3: TGTGCCAGCAGGGAAGGTGGAGGGGTCTCCTACGAGCAGTACTTC.

The chain carries TRBV9 and TRBJ1-1; the match to TRBD1 covers 7 bases. From germline, CDR1 is SGDLS and CDR2 YYNGEE. The CDR3 extends over 17 amino acids. With 4 bases clipped from V and 0 bases from J, the junction kept 12 bases outside the gene matches. CDR3 in DNA: TGTGCCAGCAGCCTACCACTCGAGGGACAGTTGAACACTGAAGCTTTCTTT. Translating gives CASSLPLEGQLNTEAFF.

The chain joins TRBV2 to TRBJ2-5; unclear D gene. Looked up from germline, CDR1 is SNHLY and CDR2 is FYNNEI. The CDR3 spans 13 residues. The CDR3 nucleotides are TGTGCTCACCTGAGAGGCGGCCAAGAGACCCAGTACTTC. Amino acids: CAHLRGGQETQYF. Based on the CDR3 plus reference TRBV2 and TRBJ2-5, the full variable domain is EPEVTQTPSHQVTQMGQEVILRCVPISNHLYFYWYRQILGQKVEFLVSFYNNEISEKSEIFDDQFSVERPDGSNFTLKIRSTKLEDSAMYFCAHLRGGQETQYFGPGTRLLVL.

The chain joins TRBV15 to TRBJ1-2; D is perhaps TRBD1 (6 bases). The CDR3 extends over 13 amino acids. V gave up 5 bases and J gave up 4 bases, with 11 bases separating them. Germline CDR1 reads LNHNV; CDR2 reads YYDKDF (reference sequence). The CDR3 bases are TGTGCCACCAGCCCCCTGGGGGCCTATGGCTACACCTTC. Protein product: CATSPLGAYGYTF.

The chain has TRBV5-4 and TRBJ2-3, with 11 bases lining up with TRBD2. The trim removed 0 bases at V and 2 bases at J, leaving 14 bases unmatched. Germline CDR1 and CDR2: SGHNT and YYREEE (reference sequence). The CDR3 has 20 residues. The CDR3 reads CASSLDLAGGPSQITDTQYF. CDR3 sequence (DNA): TGTGCCAGCAGCTTGGACCTAGCGGGGGGCCCCTCTCAAATCACAGATACGCAGTATTTT. Supplemented by reference TRBV5-4 and TRBJ2-3, the full variable domain reads ETGVTQSPTHLIKTRGQQVTLRCSSQSGHNTVSWYQQALGQGPQFIFQYYREEENGRGNFPPRFSGLQFPNYSSELNVNALELDDSALYLCASSLDLAGGPSQITDTQYFGPGTRLTVL.

The chain couples TRBV5-6 to TRBJ1-6; D not certain. The CDR3 covers 17 residues. The germline V gene has CDR1 SGHDT and CDR2 YYEEEE. The ends were cut back, 4 bases at V and 2 bases at J, with 16 bases in the middle. The CDR3 loop reads CASSPGESGTYNSPLHF. The CDR3 bases are TGTGCCAGCAGCCCTGGGGAGAGCGGAACCTATAATTCACCCCTCCACTTT.

This clone was seen a single time. The chain is built from TRBV7-6 and TRBJ2-3; D is possibly TRBD2 (5 bases). Trimming left V 2 bases short and J 2 bases short, with 14 bases between. The CDR3 sequence is 16 residues long. Germline-derived CDR1 and CDR2 are SGHVS and FNYEAQ. The CDR3 region is CASSLSSGSNTDTQYF. The DNA for the CDR3 is TGTGCCAGCAGCTTAAGTTCGGGGTCCAACACAGATACGCAGTATTTT.

This clone was counted once. This chain uses TRBV2 with TRBJ2-5; 8 bases are shared with TRBD1. With 11 bases clipped from V and 4 bases from J, the junction kept 3 bases outside the gene matches. This CDR3 has 11 residues. CDR1 and CDR2 (germline): SNHLY, FYNNEI. The CDR3 nucleotides read TGTGCCGTCGGACAGGGAGAGACCCAGTACTTC. Its protein product is CAVGQGETQYF. The full variable domain, with the rest looked up from reference TRBV2 and TRBJ2-5, is EPEVTQTPSHQVTQMGQEVILRCVPISNHLYFYWYRQILGQKVEFLVSFYNNEISEKSEIFDDQFSVERPDGSNFTLKIRSTKLEDSAMYFCAVGQGETQYFGPGTRLLVL.

J is TRBJ1-3 and V is TRBV5-3, with D perhaps TRBD1 (5 bases). TRBV5-3 is an ORF; its function is uncertain. Trimming took off 7 bases at V and 0 bases at J, with 14 bases between the two ends. The length of the CDR3 is 15 residues. The CDR3 loop reads CARDDDRASGNTIYF. The CDR3 DNA reads as TGTGCCAGAGACGACGACAGAGCCTCTGGAAACACCATATATTTT.

This clone was detected only once. The chain uses TRBV18 and TRBJ1-2, with a weak D call TRBD1 (5 bases). The CDR3 totals 13 residues. CDR1 and CDR2 (germline): KGHSH, LQKENI. Trimming took off 3 bases at V and 2 bases at J, with 7 bases between the two ends. The CDR3 DNA is TGTGCCAGCTCACCCCAGGGAAACTATGGCTACACCTTC. Protein: CASSPQGNYGYTF.

The chain couples TRBV15 to TRBJ2-2; 10 bases are a match to TRBD2. The CDR3 runs 17 residues. J was trimmed by 1 base and V by 5 bases; bases with no gene match: 7. The germline CDR1 and CDR2 sequences are LNHNV and YYDKDF (reference sequence). The CDR3 DNA sequence: TGTGCCACCAGCGGGCCTAGCGGGGGCAGGAACACCGGGGAGCTGTTTTTT. It translates to CATSGPSGGRNTGELFF.

V gene TRBV6-1 combines with J gene TRBJ2-1, with D tentatively TRBD1 (5 bases). Germline CDR1 and CDR2: MNHNS and SASEGT. V lost 2 bases and J 8 bases, leaving 13 bases between the germline ends. The CDR3 sequence is 14 residues long. Written as DNA, the CDR3 is TGTGCCAGCAGTGAAATCCAGGGTTCACATGAGCAGTTCTTC. It codes for CASSEIQGSHEQFF.

The chain employs TRBV5-8 and TRBJ2-7; D perhaps matches TRBD1 (6 bases). Germline values: CDR1 SGHTS, CDR2 YDEGEE. Trimming removed 2 bases at V and 2 bases at J, with 8 bases between. This CDR3 contains 13 residues. The CDR3 coding sequence is TGTGCCAGCAGCTTAACAGGGACCTACGAGCAGTACTTC. Translated, it gives CASSLTGTYEQYF.

The rearrangement links TRBV10-3 to TRBJ1-2, with a weak D call TRBD1 (5 bases). The CDR3 has 17 residues. Germline V gene lookup returns CDR1 ENHRY and CDR2 SYGVKD. With 4 bases removed from V and 0 bases from J, the gap between germline ends came to 18 bases. The CDR3 bases are TGTGCCATCAGTGGTTTCCCCCCAGGGCCCTCTAACTATGGCTACACCTTC. Its protein is CAISGFPPGPSNYGYTF.